The rows below give T cell receptor beta chains drawn from one sample of a study of human T cells and chemical hapten exposure. TCRdb called the RACE reads again in MiXCR, with one record for every CDR3 protein. The sample yields 350,000 or so distinct CDR3 sequences, 6% to 8.5% seen once. This specimen was whole blood, taken in connection with sensitization to the hapten diphenylcyclopropenone (DPC). These receptors were collected from a woman aged 18-35 years with alopecia areata. Some clones in this sample may be carry-over from other donors' samples. CDR3s include the opening cysteine and the closing phenylalanine or tryptophan. A D gene is named only where the DNA matches it firmly. Size values are once, few and many counts, or a class for expanded clones, and some rows have none.

>TRBJ2-2|TRBD2|TRBV6-5|many
CASSGWGGANTGELFF
TGTGCCAGCAGTGGCTGGGGGGGGGCGAACACCGGGGAGCTGTTTTTT
>TRBJ1-1|-|TRBV3-1|many
CASSLSDSNTEAFF
TGTGCCAGCAGCCTTTCGGACAGCAACACTGAAGCTTTCTTT
>TRBJ2-7|-|TRBV4-1|-
CASSQSTGTTYEQYF
TGCGCCAGCAGCCAAAGCACCGGGACAACCTACGAGCAGTACTTC
>TRBJ1-1|-|TRBV24-1|few
CATSGSTQGALSEAFF
TGTGCCACCAGTGGGTCCACCCAGGGCGCGCTGTCTGAAGCTTTCTTT
>TRBJ1-5|-|TRBV11-2|few
CASSLGDQSNQPQHF
TGTGCCAGCAGCTTAGGTGATCAGTCTAATCAGCCCCAGCATTTT
>TRBJ2-5|-|TRBV6-4|many
CASSADRRGTQYF
TGTGCCAGCAGTGCAGACAGGAGGGGGACCCAGTACTTC
>TRBJ2-1|-|TRBV12-3/TRBV12-4|-
CASSRLGSMGGWQFF
TGTGCCAGCAGCCGTTTGGGGTCGATGGGCGGATGGCAGTTCTTC
>TRBJ2-3|-|TRBV2|few
CASSEARETGVYTDTQYF
TGTGCCAGCAGTGAAGCGCGGGAGACAGGGGTTTACACAGATACGCAGTATTTT
>TRBJ1-2|-|TRBV14|few
CASSRGPTYGYTF
TGTGCCAGCAGCCGAGGACCGACGTATGGCTACACCTTC
>TRBJ2-2|-|TRBV4-2|many
CASSQGTATNTGELFF
TGTGCCAGCAGCCAAGGAACGGCGACGAACACCGGGGAGCTGTTTTTT
>TRBJ2-7|-|TRBV5-6|few
CASTSSGALSYEQYF
TGTGCCAGCACCTCTTCTGGGGCCCTCTCCTACGAGCAGTACTTC
>TRBJ1-4|TRBD1|TRBV3-1|few
CASSPNRGRTNEKLFF
TGTGCCAGCAGTCCTAACAGGGGGCGGACTAATGAAAAACTGTTTTTT
>TRBJ1-1|-|TRBV29-1|few
CSVPGDHTEAFF
TGCAGCGTTCCAGGGGACCACACTGAAGCTTTCTTT
>TRBJ2-3|-|TRBV6-5|-
CASSSHGTDYTDTQYF
TGTGCCAGCAGTTCACACGGGACCGATTATACAGATACGCAGTATTTT
>TRBJ2-7|TRBD2|TRBV5-6|few
CASSIRTREEYF
TGTGCCAGCAGCATCAGGACTAGGGAGGAATACTTC
>TRBJ2-1|TRBD2|TRBV29-1|-
CSVEARLAGGGEQFF
TGCAGCGTTGAAGCAAGGCTAGCGGGGGGAGGTGAGCAGTTCTTC
>TRBJ1-4|TRBD1|TRBV12-3/TRBV12-4|-
CASTETGRYEKLFF
TGTGCCAGCACCGAGACAGGGAGATACGAAAAACTGTTTTTT
>TRBJ1-5|-|TRBV28|few
CASSLSRRQGRNQPQHF
TGTGCCAGCAGTTTGAGTCGACGTCAGGGGAGGAATCAGCCCCAGCATTTT
>TRBJ2-7|-|TRBV6-6|many
CASRTSGVSYEQYF
TGTGCCAGCAGGACCTCCGGGGTCTCCTACGAGCAGTACTTC
>TRBJ2-2|-|TRBV12-3/TRBV12-4|many
CASSSTGNTGELFF
TGTGCCAGCAGTTCCACAGGGAACACCGGGGAGCTGTTTTTT
>TRBJ2-7|TRBD2|TRBV20-1|-
CSARRSGGSTYEQYF
TGCAGTGCTAGACGTAGCGGGGGGTCTACGTACGAGCAGTACTTC
>TRBJ1-4|-|TRBV7-9|-
CASSSDGATNEKLFF
TGTGCCAGCAGCTCGGACGGGGCAACTAATGAAAAACTGTTTTTT
>TRBJ1-4|TRBD1|TRBV14|-
CASSQVRGQNEKLFF
TGTGCCAGCAGCCAAGTCCGGGGACAGAATGAAAAACTGTTTTTT
>TRBJ1-5|TRBD1|TRBV6-1|many
CASSRLSGQGNQPQHF
TGTGCCAGCAGCCGCCTCTCTGGACAGGGCAATCAGCCCCAGCATTTT
>TRBJ1-2|TRBD1|TRBV3-1|few
CASSHQTTGGAGYGYTF
TGTGCCAGCAGCCACCAGACTACAGGGGGCGCCGGCTATGGCTACACCTTC
>TRBJ2-7|-|TRBV6-5|-
CASSYSSRTVGYEQYF
TGTGCCAGCAGTTACTCGAGTAGGACAGTGGGCTACGAGCAGTACTTC
>TRBJ1-6|-|TRBV6-2/TRBV6-3|few
CASIRDLNSPLHF
TGTGCCAGCATAAGGGACCTGAATTCACCCCTCCACTTT
>TRBJ2-7|-|TRBV2|few
CASSDLGTLSSYEQYF
TGTGCCAGCAGTGACCTGGGGACCCTCTCCTCCTACGAGCAGTACTTC
>TRBJ1-2|-|TRBV6-5|-
CASHIGEGGYGYTF
TGTGCCAGCCACATTGGGGAGGGAGGCTATGGCTACACCTTC
>TRBJ1-1|-|TRBV29-1|few
CSVADSAFYPKGAFF
TGCAGCGTTGCAGACTCGGCATTTTACCCCAAGGGAGCTTTCTTT
>TRBJ2-7|-|TRBV4-1|-
CASSQDRELSYEQYF
TGCGCCAGCAGCCAAGATCGAGAACTCTCCTACGAGCAGTACTTC
>TRBJ2-1|TRBD2|TRBV7-2|-
CASREVGSSYNEQFF
TGTGCCAGCCGGGAGGTCGGGAGCTCCTACAATGAGCAGTTCTTC
>TRBJ2-7|TRBD1|TRBV12-3/TRBV12-4|few
CASSFGDRNFYEQYF
TGTGCCAGCAGTTTTGGGGACAGGAACTTCTACGAGCAGTACTTC
>TRBJ1-1|-|TRBV2|many
CASSVVTANTEAFF
TGTGCCAGCAGTGTTGTGACAGCGAACACTGAAGCTTTCTTT
>TRBJ2-7|-|TRBV12-3/TRBV12-4|-
CASSRDGARYEQYF
TGTGCCAGCAGTAGGGACGGGGCCAGATACGAGCAGTACTTC
>TRBJ1-4|TRBD1|TRBV15|many
CATSARLTTGDEKLFF
TGTGCCACCAGCGCTCGCCTTACGACAGGGGATGAAAAACTGTTTTTT
>TRBJ2-3|-|TRBV7-2|many
CASSLLGSSDTQYF
TGTGCCAGCAGCTTATTAGGGAGTTCAGATACGCAGTATTTT
>TRBJ2-3|-|TRBV5-8|many
CASSLRSAPTDTQYF
TGTGCCAGCAGCTTGAGGAGCGCCCCCACAGATACGCAGTATTTT
>TRBJ2-5|TRBD2|TRBV11-2|-
CASSWTSGGEETQYF
TGTGCCAGCAGCTGGACTAGCGGGGGCGAAGAGACCCAGTACTTC
>TRBJ2-7|-|TRBV12-3/TRBV12-4|-
CASSFGGRLREQYF
TGTGCCAGCAGTTTCGGGGGGCGCCTGAGAGAGCAGTACTTC